These 7 T cell receptor beta chains were sequenced from one sample in a study of cytomegalovirus exposure and HLA in healthy donors. PCR used 60 Vbeta primers and 13 Jbeta primers. Data came from immunoSEQ multiplex PCR; TCRdb stores just in-frame clones and leaves some out. The sample consists of fewer than 200,000 clones, around 81% of them appearing once. The sample comprised PBMCs. These receptors all come from a woman younger than 45 in good health and CMV-seronegative.

This rearrangement joins TRBV11-2 to TRBJ1-1; D is perhaps TRBD1 (6 bases). Germline V gives CDR1 SGHAT, CDR2 FQNNGV. CDR3 size: 13 residues. V lost 5 bases to trimming and J lost 1 base, with 8 bases between them. The chain's CDR3 is CASSGQSNTEAFF. Written as DNA, the CDR3 is TGTGCCAGCAGCGGACAGTCGAACACTGAAGCTTTCTTT.

The chain is built from TRBV4-2 and TRBJ1-5, with 10 nucleotides matching TRBD1. Trimming removed 0 bases from V and 5 bases from J; junction bases left unmatched: 4. CDR3 length equals 16 residues. Germline values: CDR1 LGHNA, CDR2 YNFKEQ. This chain's CDR3 is CASSQDSGTGDQPQHF. The DNA for the CDR3 is TGTGCCAGCAGCCAAGATTCGGGGACAGGGGATCAGCCCCAGCATTTT.

The chain combines TRBV28 with TRBJ1-3; D unresolved. CDR3 length: 16 amino acids. Germline CDR1 is MDHEN and CDR2 is SYDVKM. Trimming took 2 bases from V and 0 from J, leaving 11 bases between them. The CDR3 here is CASSLNGEISGNTIYF. The CDR3 nucleotides are TGTGCCAGCAGTTTAAATGGGGAGATCTCTGGAAACACCATATATTTT.

The chain uses TRBV6-5 and TRBJ2-3; 7 nucleotides line up with TRBD2. The CDR3 runs to 14 residues. Germline CDR1 reads MNHEY; CDR2 reads SVGAGI. V shed 5 bases, J shed 2 bases, and the junction held 4 bases outside the gene matches. DNA of the CDR3: TGTGCCAGCAGTAGCGGGACCTACACAGATACGCAGTATTTT. This codes for CASSSGTYTDTQYF.

V gene TRBV9 combines with J gene TRBJ2-1; TRBD2 might be the D (5 bases). V lost 0 bases and J 7 bases, leaving 17 bases between the germline ends. Per the germline V gene, CDR1 is SGDLS and CDR2 is YYNGEE. The CDR3 spans 16 residues. The CDR3 bases are TGTGCCAGCAGCGTAGATTTTGTGGGAGTATCGAATGAGCAGTTCTTC. Its protein is CASSVDFVGVSNEQFF.

The chain employs TRBV28 and TRBJ2-5; D is perhaps TRBD1 (5 bases). The CDR3 runs to 14 residues. CDR1 MDHEN and CDR2 SYDVKM come from the germline V gene. Trimming stripped 5 bases from V and 2 bases from J, with 12 bases between. The CDR3 here is CASSQGSVQETQYF. CDR3 bases: TGTGCCAGCAGTCAGGGCTCAGTTCAAGAGACCCAGTACTTC.

This clone was found a few times. The chain combines TRBV28 with TRBJ2-1; 8 bases fit TRBD2. Trimming took 4 bases from V and 15 from J; bases not matched to a gene: 8. This CDR3 contains 12 residues. CDR1 and CDR2 (germline): MDHEN, SYDVKM. Here the CDR3 reads CASSSLLAAPFF. In DNA form, the CDR3 reads TGTGCCAGCAGTTCGTTACTAGCGGCCCCGTTCTTC.